The present TCR beta chain was sequenced within a study of T cell clonality in common variable immunodeficiency. Study-wide results and limits: CVID subjects showed higher TCRbeta clonality than healthy controls. Fewer TCRbeta clones were shared among CVID subjects than controls.

This clone was observed many times. The antigen is undetermined. From the germline J gene comes the end of the CDR3, since the read stops 3 residues before it. Germline V gene sequence: CDR1 PRHDT, CDR2 FYEKMQ (reference sequence). V lost 4 bases and J lost 0; bases outside the gene matches: 12. The CDR3 extends over 18 amino acids. Donors gave 5 to 8 ml heparinized peripheral whole blood. TCRdb's copy holds only in-frame clones and misses some; the assay was immunoSEQ multiplex PCR. The table lists about 74,000 clones, no singletons, with around 0.82% in the top ten. The sequenced sample consisted of peripheral blood mononuclear cells. This receptor was taken from a person between 18 and 75 years old in good health. The rearrangement links TRBV13 to TRBJ2-3, with 8 nucleotides matching TRBD1. The chain's CDR3 is CASSSVPGQAASTDTQYF. CDR3 bases read: TGTGCCAGCAGCTCCGTCCCGGGACAGGCTGCTAGCACAGATACG.